These 26 T cell receptor beta chains were sequenced from one sample in a study of tissue T cells after allogeneic stem cell transplantation (dated by TCRdb to about 2022). Libraries were prepared through the immunoSEQ multiplex PCR assay. TCRdb holds this immuneACCESS table with in-frame rearrangements only. Some clones are missing; in checked studies, unresolved V genes explain under half, and the rest has no known cause. For this sample there are approximately 5,000 clones; around half appear just once. Roughly 5% of the sample belongs to the ten largest clones. What this sample's time point label stands for: mouse harvest day 7 after allogeneic transplant. Mouse grafts consisting of 10^7 T-cell-depleted bone marrow cells combined with 10^6 splenic CD5+ T cells were administered by tail vein injection. Source material: gut tissue. These receptors all stem from a female BALB/c mouse given C57BL/6 T cells with graft-versus-host disease after an allogeneic hematopoietic cell transplant.

This clone showed up just a few times. Each gene name is a mouse one. The CDR3 end lies 1 residue beyond the end of the read and is filled in from the germline J gene. This sequence joins TRBV26 and TRBJ1-5; D unclear. With 4 bases removed from V and 0 bases from J, the gap between germline ends came to 7 bases. The CDR3 is 14 amino acids. From germline, CDR1 is KGHPV and CDR2 FQNQEV (reference sequence). The CDR3 spells CASSREHNNQAPLF. Incomplete CDR3 DNA: TGTGCCAGCAGTCGGGAACATAACAACCAGGCTCCGCTT.

This clone was observed a few times. The gene names here belong to mouse. The DNA ends 1 residue before the CDR3 does, and the rest of the CDR3 is filled in from the germline J gene. This chain connects TRBV5 to TRBJ1-5; tentatively, D is TRBD1 (5 bases). This CDR3 comprises 14 residues. Germline CDR1 reads LGHNA; CDR2 reads YNLKQL (reference sequence). V gave up 1 base and J gave up 1 base, with 5 bases separating them. CDR3 protein: CASSQGTNNQAPLF. CDR3 bases read: TGTGCCAGCAGCCAAGGGACAAACAACCAGGCTCCGCTT.

This clone was seen a few times. The genes and germline here are from mouse. The CDR3 extends 1 residue past the end of the read, so its final part is completed from the germline J gene. This chain joins TRBV31 and TRBJ2-1; 9 bases fit TRBD2. The germline gives CDR1 GKSSPN, CDR2 SITVG. This CDR3 has 14 residues. J was trimmed by 5 bases and V by 0 bases; bases with no gene match: 2. CDR3 bases read: TGTGCCTGGAGTCTGCTGGGGGGGGATGCTGAGCAGTTC. Translation gives CAWSLLGGDAEQF. The full-length CDR3 reads as CAWSLLGGDAEQFF.

This clone was seen only a few times. Genes and germline come from the mouse. Coverage ceases 1 residue before the CDR3 finishes, and the germline J gene fills in the end. The chain couples TRBV26 to TRBJ1-4; 7 bases are shared with TRBD1. J gave up 5 bases and V 4 bases, and 7 bases lay outside the gene matches. Germline CDR1 KGHPV, CDR2 FQNQEV (reference sequence). The length of the CDR3 is 15 residues. The chain's CDR3 is CASSPHRGVNERLFF. The CDR3 DNA, read in part, is TGTGCCAGCAGTCCACACAGGGGTGTGAACGAAAGATTATTT.

This clone was detected only a few times. The gene names here belong to mouse. The read terminates 1 residue before the CDR3 end, so the remaining end is supplied by the germline J gene. V gene TRBV26 combines with J gene TRBJ2-1; D possibly uses TRBD1 or TRBD2 (5 bases each). The CDR3 contains 12 residues. Trimming removed 8 bases at V and 7 bases at J, with 12 bases between. The V gene's germline CDR1 is KGHPV and CDR2 FQNQEV (reference sequence). The CDR3 loop is CASLRGRAEQFF. The covered CDR3 bases are TGTGCCAGCCTCCGGGGCCGGGCTGAGCAGTTC.

In the case of this clone: These gene names are mouse names. The read finishes 1 residue shy of the CDR3 end, and the germline J gene is used to complete it. The chain is built from TRBV3 and TRBJ2-3; 10 bases match TRBD2. Trimming at V came to 4 bases and at J to 4 bases, leaving 5 bases not matched to a gene. This CDR3 is 15 amino acids long. Germline V gene sequence: CDR1 SNHLY, CDR2 FYNGKV (reference sequence). The CDR3 sequence is CASSSPGLGTETLYF. CDR3 bases read: TGTGCCAGCAGCTCTCCGGGACTGGGGACAGAAACGCTGTAT. The full variable domain, completed using reference TRBV3 and TRBJ2-3, is GPKVLQIPSHQIIDMGQMVTLNCDPVSNHLYFYWYKQILGQQMEFLVNFYNGKVMEKSKLFKDQFSVERPDGSYFTLKIQPTALEDSAVYFCASSSPGLGTETLYFGSGTRLTVL.

This clone was found a few times. Gene names are the mouse ones. Incomplete CDR3 DNA: TGTGCCAGCAGTGATCGGGAACAGTAC. The encoded protein is CASSDREQY. The CDR3, in full, reads CASSDREQYF. This chain connects TRBV13-1 to TRBJ2-7; no reliable D call. Sequencing ends 1 residue short of the CDR3 end; the germline J gene provides the rest. CDR3 length equals 10 residues. The V end lost 1 base, the J end lost 7 bases, and 3 bases lay between the germline ends. CDR1 and CDR2 (germline): NSHNY, SYGAGN.

As to this clone: The gene names here belong to mouse. The CDR3 end lies 1 residue beyond the end of the read and is filled in from the germline J gene. This chain joins TRBV1 and TRBJ2-3; 9 bases are a match to TRBD2. CDR3 length: 15 amino acids. J gave up 1 base and V 3 bases, and 2 bases lay outside the gene matches. Germline CDR1 reads NSQYPW; CDR2 reads LRSPGD (reference sequence). CDR3 in amino acids: CTCSANWGGAETLYF. CDR3 DNA (partial): TGCACCTGCAGTGCGAACTGGGGGGGTGCAGAAACGCTGTAT.

The table lists this clone with a few counts. Germline and genes: mouse. The read is 1 residue too short to cover the CDR3 end, so that end is filled in from the germline J gene. Other nucleotide sequences from this sample produce the same CDR3. The chain uses TRBV26 and TRBJ1-4; 12 bases agree with TRBD1. Germline CDR1 is KGHPV and CDR2 is FQNQEV (reference sequence). V shed 4 bases, J shed 7 bases, and the junction held 7 bases outside the gene matches. The CDR3 loop spans 16 amino acids. The part of the CDR3 DNA that was read is TGTGCCAGCAGTCGACCCGGGACAGGGGGCGCCGAAAGATTATTT. Translating gives CASSRPGTGGAERLF. The entire CDR3 protein is CASSRPGTGGAERLFF.

On this clone itself: All gene names here are mouse names. The sequenced fragment ends 1 residue before the CDR3 boundary, so the rest is inferred from the germline J gene. V gene TRBV26 combines with J gene TRBJ2-4; D may match TRBD1 or TRBD2 (5 bases each). The ends were cut back, 4 bases at V and 1 base at J, with 6 bases in the middle. This CDR3 has 13 residues. Germline V CDR1 and CDR2: KGHPV, FQNQEV (reference sequence). CDR3 protein: CASSPGGQNTLYF. CDR3 bases read: TGTGCCAGCAGTCCGGGGGGTCAAAACACCTTGTAC. Combining the CDR3 with reference TRBV26 and TRBJ2-4 gives the whole variable domain NSKVIQTPRYLVKGQGQKAKMRCIPEKGHPVVFWYQQNKNNEFKFLINFQNQEVLQQIDMTEKRFSAECPSNSPCSLEIQSSEAGDSALYLCASSPGGQNTLYFGAGTRLSVL.

This clone has a handful of counts. The gene names here belong to mouse. The CDR3 end falls 1 residue outside the read, so it is completed with the germline J gene. This sequence joins TRBV13-3 and TRBJ2-7, with 11 nucleotides matching TRBD2. The CDR3 spans 15 residues. The germline V gene encodes CDR1 NNHDY and CDR2 SYVADS. Germline trimming cut 3 bases from V and 0 bases from J; bases unmatched to any gene: 2. The covered CDR3 bases are TGTGCCAGCAGTGGGACTGGGGGGAGCTCCTATGAACAGTAC. Translating it yields CASSGTGGSSYEQY. The whole CDR3 reads CASSGTGGSSYEQYF.

By sample fraction, this clone is medium-sized. Each gene name is a mouse one. CDR3 region: CASSFLGVERLFF. The CDR3 DNA, read in part, is TGTGCCAGCAGTTTCCTTGGGGTCGAAAGATTATTT. The chain is built from TRBV14 and TRBJ1-4, with D unclear. Read sequence stops 1 residue before the CDR3 end, and the germline J gene provides the missing end. CDR3 length equals 13 residues. The V and J ends lost 1 base and 7 bases respectively, with 8 bases between them. Germline loops: CDR1 SGHDT, CDR2 FRDEAV.

This clone occurred a few times. The germline and genes are mouse ones. CDR3 in amino acids: CASSLEGYEQYF. The CDR3 bases that were read are TGTGCCAGCAGTCTGGAGGGGTATGAACAGTAC. J is TRBJ2-7 and V is TRBV26, with D possibly being TRBD1 (5 bases). The read gets to within 1 residue of the CDR3 end, and the germline J gene fills in the rest. CDR1 and CDR2 (germline): KGHPV, FQNQEV (reference sequence). V was cut by 2 bases and J by 4 bases, with 6 bases left in between. The CDR3 extends over 12 amino acids.

The table lists this clone with a count of one. The gene names here belong to mouse. The read falls 1 residue short of the CDR3 end, and the missing part is taken from the germline J gene. The rearrangement joins TRBV19 to TRBJ1-6, with TRBD1 identical over 8 bases. TRBJ1-6 is an ORF, and what it does is uncertain. The J segment lost 11 bases and the V segment lost 4 bases, leaving 5 bases of the junction unmatched. The CDR3 covers 13 residues. CDR1 is FNHDT, CDR2 SITEND, per germline (reference sequence). The CDR3 spells CASSRTGWTPLYF. The covered CDR3 bases are TGTGCCAGCAGTCGGACAGGGTGGACGCCCCTCTAC.

This clone has more than one count but fewer than ten. Mouse gene names and germline throughout. The read ends 1 residue shy of where the CDR3 ends; the end is completed using the germline J gene. The chain couples TRBV19 to TRBJ1-1, with TRBD1 identical over 10 bases. The CDR3 contains 14 residues. V shed 4 bases and J 4 bases; nucleotides not matched to a gene: 4. CDR1 is FNHDT, CDR2 SITEND, per germline (reference sequence). CDR3: CASSPGQGFTEVFF. The CDR3 DNA, read in part, is TGTGCCAGCAGTCCGGGACAGGGGTTCACAGAAGTCTTC. The full variable domain, rest sourced from reference TRBV19 and TRBJ1-1, is GGIITQTPKFLIGQEGQKLTLKCQQNFNHDTMYWYRQDSGKGLRLIYYSITENDLQKGDLSEGYDASREKKSSFSLTVTSAQKNEMAVFLCASSPGQGFTEVFFGKGTRLTVV.

A note on this clone: The gene symbols are mouse symbols. Read sequence stops 1 residue before the CDR3 end, and the germline J gene provides the missing end. The V call is TRBV2, the J call TRBJ1-1; 7 bases agree with TRBD1. J was trimmed by 4 bases and V by 0 bases; bases with no gene match: 5. CDR1 is LGHNA, CDR2 YSYQKL, per germline. This CDR3 comprises 15 residues. CDR3 sequence reads: CASSQDRAGGTEVFF. Partial CDR3 DNA: TGTGCCAGCAGCCAAGACCGGGCAGGGGGCACAGAAGTCTTC.

Points on this clone: Gene names and germline match the mouse. The CDR3 end falls 1 residue outside the read, so it is completed with the germline J gene. The gene calls are TRBV3 and TRBJ2-3; 9 bases match TRBD2. Germline CDR1 SNHLY, CDR2 FYNGKV (reference sequence). Trimming removed 3 bases from V and 2 bases from J; junction bases left unmatched: 3. The length of the CDR3 is 15 residues. The DNA read from the CDR3 is TGTGCCAGCAGCTTCAGACTGGGGGCTGCAGAAACGCTGTAT. Translation: CASSFRLGAAETLY. The full CDR3 protein reads CASSFRLGAAETLYF.

Note on this clone: Mouse gene names and germline throughout. The observed sequence ends 1 residue before the CDR3 terminus, with the missing tail filled in from the germline J gene. V gene TRBV15 combines with J gene TRBJ2-2, with 10 bases identical to TRBD2. The CDR3 extends over 15 amino acids. After removal of 6 bases from V and 1 base from J, the junction contained 2 bases not matched to a gene. The germline V gene has CDR1 SGHND and CDR2 FRSKSL. The CDR3 is CASRRLGGNTGQLYF. CDR3 DNA, as far as it was read: TGTGCCAGCAGGCGACTGGGGGGAAACACCGGGCAGCTCTAC.

There are a few counts of this clone. Genes and germline come from the mouse. Sequencing ends 1 residue short of the CDR3 end; the germline J gene provides the rest. The rearrangement links TRBV13-2 to TRBJ1-3, with unresolved D. Trimming took off 0 bases at V and 3 bases at J, with 1 base between the two ends. From germline, CDR1 is NNHNN and CDR2 SYGAGS (reference sequence). The CDR3 contains 12 residues. The CDR3 is CASGDDGNTLYF. The covered CDR3 bases are TGTGCCAGCGGTGATGATGGAAATACGCTCTAT.

As for this clone: Gene names are the mouse ones. The read is 1 residue too short to cover the CDR3 end, so that end is filled in from the germline J gene. The V and J genes are TRBV26 and TRBJ2-2; D gene unclear. Germline V gene sequence: CDR1 KGHPV, CDR2 FQNQEV (reference sequence). V was trimmed by 6 bases and J by 2 bases, leaving 1 base between them. The CDR3 extends over 11 amino acids. The DNA read from the CDR3 is TGTGCCAGCAGGAACACCGGGCAGCTCTAC. The encoded protein is CASRNTGQLY. The CDR3 as a whole reads CASRNTGQLYF.

With respect to this clone: The genes are named according to mouse. The CDR3 extends 1 residue past the end of the read, so its final part is completed from the germline J gene. This chain joins TRBV26 and TRBJ2-7, with D possibly being TRBD1 (5 bases). The length of the CDR3 is 14 residues. The germline gives CDR1 KGHPV, CDR2 FQNQEV (reference sequence). V was shortened by 0 bases and J by 0 bases, with 6 bases between the two germline ends. The CDR3 sequence is CASSLSRASYEQYF. CDR3 DNA, as far as it was read: TGTGCCAGCAGTCTGTCCAGGGCCTCCTATGAACAGTAC.

For this clone: Gene names are the mouse ones. The read halts 1 residue ahead of the CDR3 end, with the missing end drawn from the germline J gene. V gene TRBV15 combines with J gene TRBJ1-3; D is ambiguous. V lost 6 bases to trimming and J lost 0 bases, with 9 bases between them. Germline V gives CDR1 SGHND, CDR2 FRSKSL. This CDR3 region has 14 residues. This CDR3 is CASSLRTSGNTLYF. Incomplete CDR3 DNA: TGTGCCAGCAGCCTCAGGACTTCTGGAAATACGCTCTAT.

As concerns this clone: The genes are named according to mouse. Sequencing ends 1 residue short of the CDR3 end; the germline J gene provides the rest. This specimen includes other DNA sequences encoding the same CDR3. V gene TRBV3 combines with J gene TRBJ2-3, with D possibly matching TRBD2 (6 bases). Per germline, CDR1 SNHLY and CDR2 FYNGKV (reference sequence). CDR3 length: 14 residues. Trimming shortened V by 3 bases and J by 1 base, and 8 bases separated the two germline ends. CDR3 in amino acids: CASSLNWGAETLYF. CDR3 bases read: TGTGCCAGCAGCTTGAACTGGGGTGCAGAAACGCTGTAT.

This clone showed up just a few times. Mouse names are used for the genes. The read gets to within 1 residue of the CDR3 end, and the germline J gene fills in the rest. V is TRBV26 and J is TRBJ2-5; no clear D. CDR3 size: 14 residues. The ends were cut back, 3 bases at V and 0 bases at J, with 7 bases in the middle. The germline gives CDR1 KGHPV, CDR2 FQNQEV (reference sequence). The part of the CDR3 DNA that was read is TGTGCCAGCAGTCTTGGACCTAACCAAGACACCCAGTAC. This translates into CASSLGPNQDTQY. The CDR3 as a whole reads CASSLGPNQDTQYF. Complete variable domain (other parts from reference TRBV26 and TRBJ2-5): NSKVIQTPRYLVKGQGQKAKMRCIPEKGHPVVFWYQQNKNNEFKFLINFQNQEVLQQIDMTEKRFSAECPSNSPCSLEIQSSEAGDSALYLCASSLGPNQDTQYFGPGTRLLVL.

With respect to this clone: Gene labels here are mouse ones. The CDR3 is cut off 1 residue early in the read; its end comes from the germline J gene. The rearrangement joins TRBV1 to TRBJ1-4, with D maybe TRBD1 (6 bases). Trimming cost V 0 bases and J 4 bases, with 9 bases left between them. This CDR3 spans 15 amino acids. Germline V gene lookup returns CDR1 NSQYPW and CDR2 LRSPGD (reference sequence). This CDR3 is CTCSADGTHNERLFF. The sequenced part of the CDR3 DNA is TGCACCTGCAGTGCAGACGGGACACACAACGAAAGATTATTT.

This clone was seen a few times. Germline and genes: mouse. Incomplete CDR3 DNA: TGTGCCAGCAGTGAGGAGGGGGCTGGAAATACGCTCTAT. As protein: CASSEEGAGNTLY. Given in full, the CDR3 is CASSEEGAGNTLYF. This chain joins TRBV13-3 and TRBJ1-3; a weak D match, TRBD1 (6 bases). The read stops 1 residue short of the end of the CDR3; the missing end is completed from the germline J gene. CDR1 is NNHDY and CDR2 is SYVADS in the germline V gene. This CDR3 has 14 amino acids. V was pared by 2 bases and J by 2 bases, with 8 bases between.